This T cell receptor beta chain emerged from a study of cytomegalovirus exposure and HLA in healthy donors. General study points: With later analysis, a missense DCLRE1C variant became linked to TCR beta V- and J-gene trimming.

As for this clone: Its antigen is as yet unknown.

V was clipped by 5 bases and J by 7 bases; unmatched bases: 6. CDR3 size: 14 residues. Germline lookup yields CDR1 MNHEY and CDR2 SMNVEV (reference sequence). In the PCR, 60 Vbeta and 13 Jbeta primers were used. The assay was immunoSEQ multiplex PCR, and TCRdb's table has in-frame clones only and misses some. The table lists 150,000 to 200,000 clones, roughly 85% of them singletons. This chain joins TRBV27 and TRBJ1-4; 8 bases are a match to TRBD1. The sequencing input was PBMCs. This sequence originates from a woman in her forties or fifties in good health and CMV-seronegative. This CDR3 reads CASSPDRGSEKLFF. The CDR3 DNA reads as TGTGCCAGCAGTCCCGACAGGGGAAGTGAAAAACTGTTTTTT.